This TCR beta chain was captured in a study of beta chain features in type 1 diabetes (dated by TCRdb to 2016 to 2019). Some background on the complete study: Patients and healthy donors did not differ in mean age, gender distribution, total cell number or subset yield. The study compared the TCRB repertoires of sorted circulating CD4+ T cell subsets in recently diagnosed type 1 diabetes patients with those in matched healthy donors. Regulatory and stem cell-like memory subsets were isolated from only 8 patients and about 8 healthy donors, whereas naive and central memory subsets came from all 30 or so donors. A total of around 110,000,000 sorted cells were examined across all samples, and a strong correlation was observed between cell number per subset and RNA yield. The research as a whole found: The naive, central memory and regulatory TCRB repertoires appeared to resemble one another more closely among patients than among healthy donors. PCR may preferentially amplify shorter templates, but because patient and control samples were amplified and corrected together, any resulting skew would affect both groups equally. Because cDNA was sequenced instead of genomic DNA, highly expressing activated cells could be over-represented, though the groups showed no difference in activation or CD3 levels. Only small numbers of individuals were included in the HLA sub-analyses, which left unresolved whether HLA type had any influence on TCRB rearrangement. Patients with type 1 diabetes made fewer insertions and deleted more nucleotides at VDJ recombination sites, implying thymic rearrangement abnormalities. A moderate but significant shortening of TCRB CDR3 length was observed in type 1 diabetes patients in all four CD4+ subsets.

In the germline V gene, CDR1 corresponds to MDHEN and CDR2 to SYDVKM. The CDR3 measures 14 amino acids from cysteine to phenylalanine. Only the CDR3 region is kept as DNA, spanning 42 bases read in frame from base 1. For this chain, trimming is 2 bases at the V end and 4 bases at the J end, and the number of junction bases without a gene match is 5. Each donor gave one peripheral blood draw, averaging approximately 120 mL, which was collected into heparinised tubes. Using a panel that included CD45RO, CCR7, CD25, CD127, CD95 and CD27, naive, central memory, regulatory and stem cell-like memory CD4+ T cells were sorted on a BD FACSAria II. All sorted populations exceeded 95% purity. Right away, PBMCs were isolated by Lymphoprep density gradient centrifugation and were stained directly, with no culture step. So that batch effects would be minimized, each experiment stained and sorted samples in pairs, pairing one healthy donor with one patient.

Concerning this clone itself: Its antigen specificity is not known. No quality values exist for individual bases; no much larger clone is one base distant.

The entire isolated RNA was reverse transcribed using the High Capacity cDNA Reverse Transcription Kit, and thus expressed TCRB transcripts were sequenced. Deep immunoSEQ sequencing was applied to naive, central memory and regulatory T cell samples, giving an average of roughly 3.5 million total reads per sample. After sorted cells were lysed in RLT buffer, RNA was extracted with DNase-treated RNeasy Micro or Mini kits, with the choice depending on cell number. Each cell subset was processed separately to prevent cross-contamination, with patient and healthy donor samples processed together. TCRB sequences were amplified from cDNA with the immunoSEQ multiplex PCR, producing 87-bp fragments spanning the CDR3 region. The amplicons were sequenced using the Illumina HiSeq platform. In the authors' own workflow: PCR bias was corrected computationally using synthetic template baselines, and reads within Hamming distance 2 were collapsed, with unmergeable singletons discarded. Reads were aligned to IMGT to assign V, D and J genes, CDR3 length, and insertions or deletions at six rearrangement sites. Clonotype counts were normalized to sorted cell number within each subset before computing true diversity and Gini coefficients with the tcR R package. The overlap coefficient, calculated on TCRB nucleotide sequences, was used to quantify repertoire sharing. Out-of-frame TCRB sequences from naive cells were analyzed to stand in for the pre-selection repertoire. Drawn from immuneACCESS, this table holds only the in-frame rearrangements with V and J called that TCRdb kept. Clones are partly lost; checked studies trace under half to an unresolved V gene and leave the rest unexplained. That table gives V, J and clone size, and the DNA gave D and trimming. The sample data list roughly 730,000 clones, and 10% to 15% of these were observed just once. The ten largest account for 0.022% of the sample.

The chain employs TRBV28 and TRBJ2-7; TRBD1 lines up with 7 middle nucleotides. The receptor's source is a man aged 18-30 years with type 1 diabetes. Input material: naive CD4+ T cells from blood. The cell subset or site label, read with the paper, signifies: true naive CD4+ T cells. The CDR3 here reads CASSLEGGSYEQYF. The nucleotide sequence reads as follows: TGTGCCAGCAGTTTAGAAGGGGGCAGTTACGAGCAGTACTTC. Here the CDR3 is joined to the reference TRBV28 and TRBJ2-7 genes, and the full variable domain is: DVKVTQSSRYLVKRTGEKVFLECVQDMDHENMFWYRQDPGLGLRLIYFSYDVKMKEKGDIPEGYSVSREKKERFSLILESASTNQTSMYLCASSLEGGSYEQYFGPGTRLTVT.